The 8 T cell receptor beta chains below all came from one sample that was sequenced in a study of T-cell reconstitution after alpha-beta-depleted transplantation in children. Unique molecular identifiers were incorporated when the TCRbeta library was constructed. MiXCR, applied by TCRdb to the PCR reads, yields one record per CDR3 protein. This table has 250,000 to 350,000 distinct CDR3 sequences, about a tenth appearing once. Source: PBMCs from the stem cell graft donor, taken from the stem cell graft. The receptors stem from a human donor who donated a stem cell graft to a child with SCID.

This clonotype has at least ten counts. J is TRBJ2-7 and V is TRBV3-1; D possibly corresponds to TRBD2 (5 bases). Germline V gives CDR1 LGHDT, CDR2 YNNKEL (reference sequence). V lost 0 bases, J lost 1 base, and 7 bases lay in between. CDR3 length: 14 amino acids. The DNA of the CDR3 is TGTGCCAGCAGCCAAGAACTAGGTTCCTACGAGCAGTACTTC. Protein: CASSQELGSYEQYF.

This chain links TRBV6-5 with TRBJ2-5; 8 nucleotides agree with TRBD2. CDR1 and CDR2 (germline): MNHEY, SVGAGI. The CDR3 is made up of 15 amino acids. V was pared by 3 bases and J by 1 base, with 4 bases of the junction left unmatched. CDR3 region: CASSYLAGGQETQYF. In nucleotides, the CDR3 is TGTGCCAGCAGTTATCTTGCGGGGGGCCAAGAGACCCAGTACTTC.

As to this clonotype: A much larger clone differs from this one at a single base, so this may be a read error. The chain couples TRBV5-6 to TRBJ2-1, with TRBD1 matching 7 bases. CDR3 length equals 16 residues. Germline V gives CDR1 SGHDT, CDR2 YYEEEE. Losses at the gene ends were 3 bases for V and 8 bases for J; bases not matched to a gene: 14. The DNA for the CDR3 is TGTGCCAGCAGCTCAATCGCGGTACAGGGGAGAGATGAGCAGTTCTTC. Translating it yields CASSSIAVQGRDEQFF.

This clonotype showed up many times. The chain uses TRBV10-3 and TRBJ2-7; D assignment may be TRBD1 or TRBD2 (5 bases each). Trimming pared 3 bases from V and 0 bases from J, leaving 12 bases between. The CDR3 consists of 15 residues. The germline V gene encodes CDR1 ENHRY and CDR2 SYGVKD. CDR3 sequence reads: CAISDPGRSSYEQYF. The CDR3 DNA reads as TGTGCCATCAGTGATCCGGGACGGAGCTCCTACGAGCAGTACTTC.

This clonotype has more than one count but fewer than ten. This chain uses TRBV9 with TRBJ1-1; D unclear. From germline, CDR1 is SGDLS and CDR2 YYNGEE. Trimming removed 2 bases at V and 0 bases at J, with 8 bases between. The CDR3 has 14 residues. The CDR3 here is CASSVSPMNTEAFF. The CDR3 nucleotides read TGTGCCAGCAGCGTTAGTCCTATGAACACTGAAGCTTTCTTT.

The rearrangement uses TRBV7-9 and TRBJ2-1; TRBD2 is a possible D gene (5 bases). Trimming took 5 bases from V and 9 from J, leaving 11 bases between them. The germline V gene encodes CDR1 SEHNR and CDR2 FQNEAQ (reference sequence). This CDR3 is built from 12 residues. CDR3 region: CASSMDLGEQFF. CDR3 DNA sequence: TGTGCCAGCAGCATGGACTTGGGTGAGCAGTTCTTC. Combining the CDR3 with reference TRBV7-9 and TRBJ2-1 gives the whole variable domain DTGVSQNPRHKITKRGQNVTFRCDPISEHNRLYWYRQTLGQGPEFLTYFQNEAQLEKSRLLSDRFSAERPKGSFSTLEIQRTEQGDSAMYLCASSMDLGEQFFGPGTRLTVL.

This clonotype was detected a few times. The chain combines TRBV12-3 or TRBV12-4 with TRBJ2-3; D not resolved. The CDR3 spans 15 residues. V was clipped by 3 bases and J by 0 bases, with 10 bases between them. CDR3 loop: CASSLMGSSTDTQYF. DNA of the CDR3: TGTGCCAGCAGTTTGATGGGCAGCAGCACAGATACGCAGTATTTT.

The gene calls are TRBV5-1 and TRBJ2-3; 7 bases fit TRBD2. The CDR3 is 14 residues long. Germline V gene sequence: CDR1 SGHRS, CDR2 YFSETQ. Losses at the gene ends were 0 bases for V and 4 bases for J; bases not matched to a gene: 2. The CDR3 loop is CASSLERGSDTQYF. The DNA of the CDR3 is TGCGCCAGCAGCTTGGAGCGGGGTTCAGATACGCAGTATTTT.